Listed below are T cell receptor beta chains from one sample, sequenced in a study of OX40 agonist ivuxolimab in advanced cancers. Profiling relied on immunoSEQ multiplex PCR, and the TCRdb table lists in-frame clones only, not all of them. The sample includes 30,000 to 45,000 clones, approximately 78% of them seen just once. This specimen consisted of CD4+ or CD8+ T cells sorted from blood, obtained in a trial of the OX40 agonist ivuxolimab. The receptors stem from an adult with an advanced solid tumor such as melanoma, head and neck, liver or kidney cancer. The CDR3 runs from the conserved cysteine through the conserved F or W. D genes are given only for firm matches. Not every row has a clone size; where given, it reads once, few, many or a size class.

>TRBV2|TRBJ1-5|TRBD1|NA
TGTGCCAGCAGTGTTGACAGGGGCAATCAGCCCCAGCATTTT
CASSVDRGNQPQHF
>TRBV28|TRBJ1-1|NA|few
TGTGCCAGCAGCCCCGCGGGGGCCCTGAACACTGAAGCTTTCTTT
CASSPAGALNTEAFF
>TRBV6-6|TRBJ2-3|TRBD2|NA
TGTGCCAGCAGGCTTACCGGGACTAGCGCAGATACGCAGTATTTT
CASRLTGTSADTQYF
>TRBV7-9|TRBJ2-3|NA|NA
TGTGCCAGCAGCCGACCCCAGGTGAGGGGCACAGATACGCAGTATTTT
CASSRPQVRGTDTQYF
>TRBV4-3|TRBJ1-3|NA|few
TGCGCCAGCAGCCAAGATCTGCAGCTTAGAAACACCATATATTTT
CASSQDLQLRNTIYF
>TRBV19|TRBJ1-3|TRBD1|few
TGTGCCAGTAGTACCGGGACAGGGTCTGACACCATATATTTT
CASSTGTGSDTIYF
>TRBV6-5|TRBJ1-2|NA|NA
TGTGCCAGCAGTCCTCTAAGGTCGTATGGCTACACCTTC
CASSPLRSYGYTF
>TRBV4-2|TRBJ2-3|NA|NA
TGTGCCAGCAGCCAACAGGGGACCCCCCTGGGAGATACGCAGTATTTT
CASSQQGTPLGDTQYF
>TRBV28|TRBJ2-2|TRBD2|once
TGTGCCAGCAGTTTACCTTACTTCTTAACTAGCGGGAGGAGAAACACCGGGGAGCTGTTTTTT
CASSLPYFLTSGRRNTGELFF
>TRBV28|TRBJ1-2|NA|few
TGTGCCAGCAGTTTTCTCAACTATGGCTACACCTTC
CASSFLNYGYTF
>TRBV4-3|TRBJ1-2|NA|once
TGCACCAGCAGCCAGATTGGGACCGCATCTGGCTACACCTTC
CTSSQIGTASGYTF
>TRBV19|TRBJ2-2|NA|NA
TGTGCCAGTAGAGTGTTCCCCGGGGAGCTGTTTTTT
CASRVFPGELFF
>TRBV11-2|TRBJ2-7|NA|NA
TGTGCCAGCAGCTTAGGGGTGGTAGGCTGGGCGTCCTACGAGCAGTACTTC
CASSLGVVGWASYEQYF
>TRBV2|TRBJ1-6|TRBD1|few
TGTGCCAGAGGACAGGGAGTCGATTCACCCCTCCACTTT
CARGQGVDSPLHF
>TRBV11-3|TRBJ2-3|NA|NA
TGTGCCAGCAGCTTAGGAGAGGGGCCGGATACGCAGTATTTT
CASSLGEGPDTQYF
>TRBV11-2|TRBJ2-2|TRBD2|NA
TGTGCCAGCAGCCGAGTAACAGGACTAGCATCCGGGGAGCTGTTTTTT
CASSRVTGLASGELFF
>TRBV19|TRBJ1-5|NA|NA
TGTGCCAGTAGTATAGGTGCAGGGTATATGGATCAGCCCCAGCATTTT
CASSIGAGYMDQPQHF
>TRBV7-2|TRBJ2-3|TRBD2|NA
TGTGCCAGCAGCTTAGCTGCGGCTAGCGGGAGGGCCGGGATGGGAGATACGCAGTATTTT
CASSLAAASGRAGMGDTQYF
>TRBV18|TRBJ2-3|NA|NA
TGTGCCAGCTCACCACCCAGCACAGATACGCAGTATTTT
CASSPPSTDTQYF
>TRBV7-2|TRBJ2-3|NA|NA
TGTGCCAGCAGTGGTCGCGATCGAGATACGCAGTATTTT
CASSGRDRDTQYF
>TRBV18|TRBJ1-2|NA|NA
TGTGCCAGCTCACCACGATTTGAGGAGAGGGGCTACACCTTC
CASSPRFEERGYTF
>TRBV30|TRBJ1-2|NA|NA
TGTGCCTGGAGTGCAGACACTAACTATGGCTACACCTTC
CAWSADTNYGYTF
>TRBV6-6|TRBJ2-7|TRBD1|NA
TGTGCCAGCAGCGCGACAGGGCTCTACGAGCAGTACTTC
CASSATGLYEQYF
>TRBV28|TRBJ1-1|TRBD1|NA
TGTGCCAGCAGTTTACCGGGGACAGGGAGGACTGAAGCTTTCTTT
CASSLPGTGRTEAFF
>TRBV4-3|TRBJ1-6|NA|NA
TGCGCCAGCAGCCAAGAGCTTTTGCGCAAAGGGGGAGGTTCACCCCTCCACTTT
CASSQELLRKGGGSPLHF
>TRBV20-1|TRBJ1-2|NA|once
TGCAGTGCTAAACAGGGCGGGGGCTACACCTTC
CSAKQGGGYTF
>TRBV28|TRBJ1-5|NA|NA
TGTGCCACCCAGGGTGGGGGGATAATTAATCAGCCCCAGCATTTT
CATQGGGIINQPQHF
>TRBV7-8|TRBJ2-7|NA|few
TGTGCCAGCAGCGGGCTTGGCGAGCAGTACTTC
CASSGLGEQYF
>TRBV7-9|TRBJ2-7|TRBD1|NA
TGTGCCAGCAGACTCAGGACAGGGGACGAGCAGTACTTC
CASRLRTGDEQYF
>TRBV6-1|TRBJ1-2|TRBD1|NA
TGTGCCAGCAGTGGGGACAGGGTAATTGGCTACACCTTC
CASSGDRVIGYTF
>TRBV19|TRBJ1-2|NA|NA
TGTGCCAGTAGTATGTCCAGGGGAGGCTATGGCTACACCTTC
CASSMSRGGYGYTF
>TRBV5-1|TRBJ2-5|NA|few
TGCGCCAGCTGGCCCGGGGGTGCGGAGAAGACCCAGTACTTC
CASWPGGAEKTQYF
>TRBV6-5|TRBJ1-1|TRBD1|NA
TGTGCCAGCAGCTGGACAGGGGGCACTGAAGCTTTCTTT
CASSWTGGTEAFF
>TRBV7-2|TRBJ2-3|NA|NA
TGTGCCAGCAGCTTAGGATTGACAACCTCCCGCACAGATACGCAGTATTTT
CASSLGLTTSRTDTQYF
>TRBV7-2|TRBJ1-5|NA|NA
TGTGCCAGCAGCTTAGACGGCAATCAGCCCCAGCATTTT
CASSLDGNQPQHF
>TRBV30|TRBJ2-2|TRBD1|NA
TGTGCCTTATGGGACAGGTCATATAGCGGGGAGCTGTTTTTT
CALWDRSYSGELFF
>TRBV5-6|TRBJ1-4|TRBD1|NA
TGTGCCAGCAGCTTCCCGACAGGGGCTAATGAAAAACTGTTTTTT
CASSFPTGANEKLFF
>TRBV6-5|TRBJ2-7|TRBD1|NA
TGTGCCAGCAGTGACAGGGGGCTGGAGCAGTACTTC
CASSDRGLEQYF
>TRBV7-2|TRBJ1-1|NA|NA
TGTGCCAGCAGCTTAGGGGGAGGGGAACGGGCTTTCTTT
CASSLGGGERAFF
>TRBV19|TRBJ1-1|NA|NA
TGTGCCAGTGGGGGTGCCAAGAACACTGAAGCTTTCTTT
CASGGAKNTEAFF
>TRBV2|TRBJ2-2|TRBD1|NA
TGTGCCAGCAGAGGACAGGGTGGGACCGGGGAGCTGTTTTTT
CASRGQGGTGELFF
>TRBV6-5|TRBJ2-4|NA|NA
TGTGCCAGCAGTCCTCAGGGTCTTAAAGGGAACATTCAGTACTTC
CASSPQGLKGNIQYF
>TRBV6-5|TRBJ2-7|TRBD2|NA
TGTGCCAGCCGACTAGCGGTTTCCTACGAGCAGTACTTC
CASRLAVSYEQYF
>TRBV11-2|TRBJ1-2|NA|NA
TGTGCCAGCAGCGGACAGATGAACTATGGCTACACCTTC
CASSGQMNYGYTF
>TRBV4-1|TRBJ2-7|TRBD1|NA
TGCGCCAGCAGCCGGCGAGGGGGCGATGACGAGCAGTACTTC
CASSRRGGDDEQYF
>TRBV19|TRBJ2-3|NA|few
TGTGCCAGTAGCTTCACTAGAGGTGCGCAGTATTTT
CASSFTRGAQYF
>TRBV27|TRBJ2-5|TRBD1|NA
TGTGCCAACAAGACAGGGGGATTGCAAGAGACCCAGTACTTC
CANKTGGLQETQYF
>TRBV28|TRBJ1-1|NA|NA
TGTGCCAGCCGGGGACCTATAAACACTGAAGCTTTCTTT
CASRGPINTEAFF
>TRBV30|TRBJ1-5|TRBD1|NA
TGTGCCTGGAGGGACAGGGGTTTAGGGCCCCAGCATTTT
CAWRDRGLGPQHF
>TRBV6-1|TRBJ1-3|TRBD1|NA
TGTGCCAGCAGCCGACAGGGGCCCGTCGACACCATATATTTT
CASSRQGPVDTIYF
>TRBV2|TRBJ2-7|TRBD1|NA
TGTGCCAGCAGGCGACCGGGACAGGGGTCCTACGAGCAGTACTTC
CASRRPGQGSYEQYF
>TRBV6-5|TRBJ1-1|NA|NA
TGTGCCAGCAGTTACTCGAGAGGTGGAGGCACTGAAGCTTTCTTT
CASSYSRGGGTEAFF
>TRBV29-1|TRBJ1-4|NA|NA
TGCAGCCCCACACGGGTGTTAGGGGCTAACAATCCTGCAACTAATGAAAAACTGTTTTTT
CSPTRVLGANNPATNEKLFF
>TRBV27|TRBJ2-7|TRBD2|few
TGTGCCAGCAGTTACTTAGCGGGAACCTACGAGCAGTACTTC
CASSYLAGTYEQYF
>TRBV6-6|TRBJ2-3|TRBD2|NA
TGTGCCAGCAGTTACAGTGGCGGGAGGGCCTCAGATACGCAGTATTTT
CASSYSGGRASDTQYF
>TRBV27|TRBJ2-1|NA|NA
TGTGCCAGCAGTTTAAGAGTACGAATGGCGATTCCCCACAATGAGCAGTTCTTC
CASSLRVRMAIPHNEQFF